The rows below give T cell receptor beta chains drawn from one sample of a study of T-cell reconstitution after alpha-beta-depleted transplantation in children. TCRdb redid the calling of the PCR reads with MiXCR, one entry per CDR3 protein. The sample lists hundreds of thousands of distinct CDR3 sequences; roughly 12% were seen once. Sequencing was performed on peripheral blood, taken 180 days after TCRalphabeta/CD19-depleted stem cell transplant. These receptors all come from a male patient aged 2-15 years who had a stem cell transplant for chronic granulomatous disease, so the T cells may come from the graft donor. Both conserved end residues are part of each CDR3. A D gene is named only where the DNA matches it firmly. Only some rows state a clone size, as once, few, many or a class for expanded clones.

V: TRBV6-2/TRBV6-3
D: TRBD1
size: many
J: TRBJ1-2
CDR3: CASRDRWRGYTF
DNA: TGTGCCAGCCGGGACAGATGGCGTGGCTACACCTTC

V: TRBV7-9
D: NA
size: NA
J: TRBJ2-6
CDR3: CASSLDIPSGANVLTF
DNA: TGTGCCAGCAGCTTAGATATACCTTCTGGGGCCAACGTCCTGACTTTC

V: TRBV18
D: TRBD2
size: many
J: TRBJ2-6
CDR3: CASSPRGLAGVLNPSGANVLTF
DNA: TGTGCCAGCTCACCCCGGGGACTAGCGGGAGTTTTAAACCCCTCTGGGGCCAACGTCCTGACTTTC

V: TRBV5-1
D: TRBD2
size: many
J: TRBJ2-1
CDR3: CASSLPSGSIDEQFF
DNA: TGCGCCAGCAGCTTGCCTAGCGGGAGTATCGATGAGCAGTTCTTC

V: TRBV5-6
D: NA
size: many
J: TRBJ2-3
CDR3: CASSREGITDTQYF
DNA: TGTGCCAGCAGCAGAGAGGGTATCACAGATACGCAGTATTTT

V: TRBV28
D: NA
size: many
J: TRBJ2-7
CDR3: CASRGPGLVYEQYF
DNA: TGTGCCAGCCGAGGCCCAGGGTTAGTTTACGAGCAGTACTTC

V: TRBV20-1
D: TRBD1
size: many
J: TRBJ1-5
CDR3: CSAREGGQVLNQPQHF
DNA: TGCAGTGCTAGAGAAGGGGGACAGGTTCTAAATCAGCCCCAGCATTTT

V: TRBV2
D: TRBD1
size: NA
J: TRBJ1-3
CDR3: CATWDLAGGDTIYF
DNA: TGTGCCACTTGGGACTTGGCAGGGGGAGACACCATATATTTT

V: TRBV3-1
D: TRBD2
size: many
J: TRBJ2-7
CDR3: CASSHPPGWGGSGTYEQYF
DNA: TGTGCCAGCAGTCATCCCCCGGGTTGGGGCGGGAGTGGAACCTACGAGCAGTACTTC

V: TRBV20-1
D: NA
size: many
J: TRBJ2-2
CDR3: CSARDAPRENTGELFF
DNA: TGCAGTGCTAGAGACGCGCCTCGGGAGAACACCGGGGAGCTGTTTTTT

V: TRBV10-3
D: TRBD2
size: few
J: TRBJ2-1
CDR3: CATAPTSGSRNEQFF
DNA: TGTGCCACCGCCCCGACTAGCGGGAGTAGGAATGAGCAGTTCTTC

V: TRBV3-1
D: NA
size: many
J: TRBJ2-2
CDR3: CASSPQTPQNTGELFF
DNA: TGTGCCAGCAGTCCACAGACACCGCAGAACACCGGGGAGCTGTTTTTT

V: TRBV7-2
D: TRBD1
size: many
J: TRBJ2-7
CDR3: CASSPNRGPYEQYF
DNA: TGTGCCAGCAGCCCAAACAGGGGTCCCTACGAGCAGTACTTC

V: TRBV7-9
D: NA
size: NA
J: TRBJ2-7
CDR3: CASSPQTGISYEQYF
DNA: TGTGCCAGCAGCCCTCAGACCGGAATTTCCTACGAGCAGTACTTC

V: TRBV18
D: TRBD1
size: few
J: TRBJ1-3
CDR3: CASSPIRTGSGNTIYF
DNA: TGTGCCAGCTCACCAATAAGGACAGGCTCTGGAAACACCATATATTTT

V: TRBV29-1
D: TRBD2
size: many
J: TRBJ2-4
CDR3: CSVATSGETKNIQYF
DNA: TGCAGCGTTGCAACTAGCGGGGAGACCAAAAACATTCAGTACTTC

V: TRBV20-1
D: NA
size: many
J: TRBJ2-3
CDR3: CSASGDSDTQYF
DNA: TGCAGTGCTAGCGGGGACTCAGATACGCAGTATTTT

V: TRBV5-4
D: TRBD1
size: many
J: TRBJ1-2
CDR3: CASSTRQGQGSYGYTF
DNA: TGTGCCAGCAGCACCAGACAGGGACAGGGTAGCTATGGCTACACCTTC

V: TRBV12-3/TRBV12-4
D: NA
size: many
J: TRBJ2-1
CDR3: CASSRAVQYNEQFF
DNA: TGTGCCAGCAGTCGGGCAGTACAGTACAATGAGCAGTTCTTC

V: TRBV12-3/TRBV12-4
D: TRBD1
size: NA
J: TRBJ1-4
CDR3: CASSPGQGAGNEKLFF
DNA: TGTGCCAGCAGCCCTGGACAGGGGGCGGGGAATGAAAAACTGTTTTTT

V: TRBV6-1
D: TRBD1
size: many
J: TRBJ1-6
CDR3: CASSGGGGALSPLHF
DNA: TGTGCCAGCAGTGGTGGAGGGGGCGCATTATCACCCCTCCACTTT

V: TRBV7-6
D: TRBD2
size: many
J: TRBJ2-2
CDR3: CASSLRLAGLMFF
DNA: TGTGCCAGCAGCCTCCGACTAGCGGGGTTGATGTTTTTT

V: TRBV13
D: NA
size: few
J: TRBJ2-3
CDR3: CASSPTGTPPGADTQYF
DNA: TGTGCCAGCAGCCCTACCGGGACCCCACCTGGGGCAGATACGCAGTATTTT

V: TRBV19
D: TRBD1
size: NA
J: TRBJ1-1
CDR3: CASSAGTVKVAEAFF
DNA: TGTGCCAGTAGTGCGGGGACAGTGAAGGTGGCTGAAGCTTTCTTT

V: TRBV3-1
D: NA
size: many
J: TRBJ2-7
CDR3: CASSQRQIYEQYF
DNA: TGTGCCAGCAGCCAAAGACAGATTTACGAGCAGTACTTC

V: TRBV11-2
D: NA
size: medium-sized
J: TRBJ1-3
CDR3: CASSLRAFSGNTIYF
DNA: TGTGCCAGCAGCTTAAGGGCCTTCTCTGGAAACACCATATATTTT

V: TRBV18
D: NA
size: many
J: TRBJ2-2
CDR3: CASSPTWSETGELFF
DNA: TGTGCCAGCTCACCTACTTGGTCCGAGACCGGGGAGCTGTTTTTT

V: TRBV12-3/TRBV12-4
D: TRBD1
size: many
J: TRBJ2-7
CDR3: CASSLSGGWYEQYF
DNA: TGTGCCAGCAGTCTTTCAGGGGGATGGTACGAGCAGTACTTC

V: TRBV20-1
D: TRBD2
size: many
J: TRBJ2-1
CDR3: CSARAPGGLGNNEQFF
DNA: TGCAGTGCTAGGGCCCCCGGGGGACTAGGGAACAATGAGCAGTTCTTC

V: TRBV7-6
D: NA
size: many
J: TRBJ2-1
CDR3: CASSSGADEQFF
DNA: TGTGCCAGCAGCTCGGGGGCTGATGAGCAGTTCTTC

V: TRBV20-1
D: TRBD2
size: many
J: TRBJ2-7
CDR3: CSASQRGRAPYEQYF
DNA: TGCAGTGCTAGCCAGCGCGGGAGGGCCCCCTACGAGCAGTACTTC

V: TRBV2
D: NA
size: many
J: TRBJ1-1
CDR3: CASRFSLGHTEAFF
DNA: TGTGCCAGCAGATTTTCCCTGGGCCACACTGAAGCTTTCTTT

V: TRBV24-1
D: TRBD1
size: few
J: TRBJ2-3
CDR3: CATSDHRGPTDTQYF
DNA: TGTGCCACCAGTGATCACAGGGGCCCCACAGATACGCAGTATTTT

V: TRBV2
D: NA
size: NA
J: TRBJ2-3
CDR3: CASSGLVRTDTQYF
DNA: TGTGCCAGCAGTGGTTTAGTGCGCACAGATACGCAGTATTTT

V: TRBV5-1
D: NA
size: many
J: TRBJ2-7
CDR3: CASSLIAQNEQYF
DNA: TGCGCCAGCAGCTTGATTGCACAGAACGAGCAGTACTTC

V: TRBV7-9
D: NA
size: many
J: TRBJ2-1
CDR3: CASSPGTHQGDEQFF
DNA: TGTGCCAGCAGCCCGGGGACTCACCAGGGGGATGAGCAGTTCTTC

V: TRBV2
D: TRBD2
size: few
J: TRBJ2-5
CDR3: CASSSSGIGETQYF
DNA: TGTGCCAGCAGTTCTAGCGGGATAGGAGAGACCCAGTACTTC

V: TRBV5-1
D: TRBD2
size: many
J: TRBJ2-1
CDR3: CASSLDLAGKNEQFF
DNA: TGCGCCAGCAGCTTGGATCTAGCGGGGAAGAATGAGCAGTTCTTC

V: TRBV6-4
D: TRBD2
size: many
J: TRBJ2-3
CDR3: CASSDQTGTSGTGSTDTQYF
DNA: TGTGCCAGCAGTGACCAGACAGGGACTAGCGGGACGGGGAGCACAGATACGCAGTATTTT

V: TRBV5-5
D: NA
size: many
J: TRBJ1-5
CDR3: CASSFSRGNQPQHF
DNA: TGTGCCAGCAGCTTTTCGCGGGGTAATCAGCCCCAGCATTTT

V: TRBV20-1
D: NA
size: many
J: TRBJ1-2
CDR3: CSARDFVSDGYTF
DNA: TGCAGTGCTAGGGATTTTGTATCTGATGGCTACACCTTC

V: TRBV6-5
D: TRBD1
size: many
J: TRBJ2-7
CDR3: CASSTGTGYYEQYF
DNA: TGTGCCAGCAGCACCGGGACAGGGTACTACGAGCAGTACTTC

V: TRBV20-1
D: NA
size: many
J: TRBJ2-7
CDR3: CSASSRDGPYEQYF
DNA: TGCAGTGCTAGCTCCCGGGACGGTCCCTACGAGCAGTACTTC

V: TRBV15
D: NA
size: many
J: TRBJ2-7
CDR3: CATGPDWPRYEQYF
DNA: TGTGCCACAGGGCCCGACTGGCCCCGCTACGAGCAGTACTTC

V: TRBV12-3/TRBV12-4
D: NA
size: many
J: TRBJ1-6
CDR3: CASRNYREGNSPLHF
DNA: TGTGCCAGCAGGAATTACAGGGAAGGGAATTCACCCCTCCACTTT